This T cell receptor beta chain was documented in a study of blood T cell repertoires in COVID-19. For the study at large: Specimens from acute and convalescent COVID-19 originated in the United States, Italy and Spain.

Trimming at V came to 0 bases and at J to 5 bases, leaving 10 bases not matched to a gene. The CDR3 consists of 17 residues. The V gene's germline CDR1 is SGHTA and CDR2 FQGNSA. In the authors' methods: Counts of nucleated cells, estimated from reference gene primer amplification, were obtained. Some clones are missing from TCRdb's copy, which holds only in-frame ones; the method was immunoSEQ multiplex PCR. D and trimming come from the DNA, and the V and J calls and clone size come from that table. The repertoire consists of about 180,000 clones, with 70% to 90% occurring once and the leading ten covering 3.3%.

The sequencing input was peripheral blood. This clonotype originated in a man aged 55 to 70 with acute or convalescent COVID-19. J is TRBJ2-1 and V is TRBV7-2; 7 nucleotides align to TRBD2. CDR3: CASSLASVAGMNNEQFF. Written as DNA, the CDR3 is TGTGCCAGCAGCTTAGCGTCGGTAGCGGGTATGAACAATGAGCAGTTCTTC.